This T cell receptor (beta chain) was sequenced during a study of shared clonotypes between healthy human individuals. Per the germline V gene, CDR1 is SNHLY and CDR2 is FYNNEI. The V gene lost 8 bases and the J gene lost 4 bases, with 10 bases spanning the gap. The CDR3 is 12 amino acids. Sequencing was performed with immunoSEQ multiplex PCR; in TCRdb, only in-frame clones are kept and a portion is missing. This sample has about 1.1 million clones, with 70% to 80% found just once. This rearrangement joins TRBV2 to TRBJ2-3; D uncertain. The material sequenced was memory CD4+ T cells from PBMCs. Sample subset: CD45RA-negative fraction. This receptor was identified in a young man in good health. Some clones in this sample may be carry-over from other donors' samples. CDR3 sequence (DNA): TGTGCCAGCCAAGGAGAGGCAGATACGCAGTATTTT. Amino acid sequence: CASQGEADTQYF. The full variable domain, in which reference TRBV2 and TRBJ2-3 provide the parts outside the CDR3, is EPEVTQTPSHQVTQMGQEVILRCVPISNHLYFYWYRQILGQKVEFLVSFYNNEISEKSEIFDDQFSVERPDGSNFTLKIRSTKLEDSAMYFCASQGEADTQYFGPGTRLTVL.